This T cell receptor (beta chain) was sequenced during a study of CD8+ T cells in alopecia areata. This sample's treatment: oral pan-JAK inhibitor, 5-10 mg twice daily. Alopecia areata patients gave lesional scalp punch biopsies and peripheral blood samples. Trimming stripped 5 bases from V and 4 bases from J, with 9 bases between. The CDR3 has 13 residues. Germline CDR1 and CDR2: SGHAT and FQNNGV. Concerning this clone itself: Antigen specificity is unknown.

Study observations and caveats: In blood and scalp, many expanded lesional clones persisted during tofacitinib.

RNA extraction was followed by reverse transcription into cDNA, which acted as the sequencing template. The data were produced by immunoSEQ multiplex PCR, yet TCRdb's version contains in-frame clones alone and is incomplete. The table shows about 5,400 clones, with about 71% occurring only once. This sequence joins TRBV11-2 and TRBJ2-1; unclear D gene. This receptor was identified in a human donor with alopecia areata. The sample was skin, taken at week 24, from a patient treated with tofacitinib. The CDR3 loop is CASSAEIYNEQFF. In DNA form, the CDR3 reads TGTGCCAGCAGCGCAGAAATATACAATGAGCAGTTCTTC.